Below, 8 T cell receptor beta chains from the same sample are listed, as sequenced in a study of T cells in Graves' hyperthyroidism and ophthalmopathy. Template material for amplifying TCR beta CDR3 regions consisted of RNA transcripts. An initial round of RT-PCR targeting the TCR CDR3 relied on the HTBI primer set. TCRdb itself ran the multiplex PCR reads through MiXCR, one entry per CDR3 protein. Of hundreds of thousands of distinct CDR3 sequences in the sample, about 17% were seen once. The sample comprised blood. Receptor source: a woman aged 45-60 years with Graves' hyperthyroidism that later progressed to Graves' ophthalmopathy.

The table lists this clonotype with many counts. The chain recombines TRBV6-1 with TRBJ2-2; the match to TRBD1 covers 7 bases. With 5 bases clipped from V and 4 bases from J, the junction kept 10 bases outside the gene matches. The CDR3 covers 16 residues. CDR1 MNHNS and CDR2 SASEGT come from the germline V gene. In DNA, the CDR3 is TGTGCCAGCAGTCACCTCGAGGGGGCAGCCACCGGGGAGCTGTTTTTT. This gives the protein CASSHLEGAATGELFF.

The V gene is TRBV27, the J gene TRBJ1-1; 8 bases agree with TRBD1. The CDR3 consists of 16 residues. Unmatched junction bases numbered 9, after V lost 5 bases and J lost 1 base. Germline V CDR1 and CDR2: MNHEY, SMNVEV (reference sequence). The CDR3, as DNA: TGTGCCAGCAGTCAGAGAGGGACAGGAACGAACACTGAAGCTTTCTTT. This encodes CASSQRGTGTNTEAFF.

V gene TRBV7-6 combines with J gene TRBJ2-7; D not resolved. This CDR3 has 13 amino acids. Germline V lookup: CDR1 SGHVS, CDR2 FNYEAQ. Trimming took off 5 bases at V and 1 base at J, with 9 bases between the two ends. The DNA of the CDR3 is TGTGCCAGCAGCCCGGACCTTTCCTACGAGCAGTACTTC. Translation: CASSPDLSYEQYF.

This clonotype has at least ten counts. The genes are TRBV6-1 and TRBJ1-5; 9 nucleotides align to TRBD1. Losses at the gene ends were 4 bases for V and 4 bases for J; bases not matched to a gene: 2. CDR1 and CDR2 (germline): MNHNS, SASEGT. This CDR3 region has 14 residues. The CDR3 DNA is TGTGCCAGCAGTGGGACAGGGGAAAATCAGCCCCAGCATTTT. Translating it yields CASSGTGENQPQHF.

As for this clonotype: This may be a read error, as it is one base from a much larger clone. This sequence joins TRBV12-3 or TRBV12-4 and TRBJ2-4, with no clear D. CDR3 length: 13 amino acids. The V and J ends lost 9 bases and 8 bases respectively, with 17 bases between them. In nucleotides, the CDR3 is TGTGCCAGTCTCCCCAGTACATTGGACATTCAGTACTTC. Translation gives CASLPSTLDIQYF.

A word on this clonotype: Given the absence of the conserved phenylalanine or tryptophan at the CDR3 end, a read error is likely. Here the CDR3 DNA reads TGTGCCAGCAGTTACTCGACTACAGGGAGCTCCTACAATGAGCAGTTCGTC. Protein: CASSYSTTGSSYNEQFV. The chain combines TRBV6-2 or TRBV6-3 with TRBJ2-1; D is perhaps TRBD1 (6 bases). V lost 0 bases and J lost 0, with 12 bases in between. The CDR3 length is 17 residues. The germline gives CDR1 MNHEY, CDR2 SVGEGT.

This sequence joins TRBV10-2 and TRBJ2-7; D is undetermined. The length of the CDR3 is 14 residues. V shed 2 bases and J shed 1 base, with 9 bases lying between them. Germline V gene lookup returns CDR1 WSHSY and CDR2 SAAADI. This CDR3 is CASSEDVSSYEQYF. The CDR3 region has the DNA TGCGCCAGCAGTGAGGATGTTTCTTCCTACGAGCAGTACTTC.

Only a few counts were recorded for this clonotype. The chain links TRBV12-3 or TRBV12-4 to TRBJ1-6, with D perhaps TRBD1 (5 bases). V was trimmed by 3 bases and J by 4 bases, leaving 13 bases between them. This CDR3 comprises 16 residues. DNA of the CDR3: TGTGCCAGCAGTTTGATGGGGGGTTTGTATAATTCACCCCTCCACTTT. This gives the protein CASSLMGGLYNSPLHF.